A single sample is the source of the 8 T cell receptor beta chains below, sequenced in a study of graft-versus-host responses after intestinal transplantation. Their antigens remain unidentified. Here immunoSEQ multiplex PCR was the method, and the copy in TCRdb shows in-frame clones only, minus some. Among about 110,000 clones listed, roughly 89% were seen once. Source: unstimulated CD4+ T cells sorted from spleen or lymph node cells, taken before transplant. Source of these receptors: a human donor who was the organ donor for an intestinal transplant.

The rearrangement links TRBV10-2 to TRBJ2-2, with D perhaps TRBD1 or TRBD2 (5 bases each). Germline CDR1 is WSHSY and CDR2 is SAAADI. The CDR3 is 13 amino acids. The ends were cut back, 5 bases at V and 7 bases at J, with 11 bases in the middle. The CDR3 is CASSRDRGGELFF. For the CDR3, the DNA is TGCGCCAGCAGTCGGGACCGGGGCGGGGAGCTGTTTTTT.

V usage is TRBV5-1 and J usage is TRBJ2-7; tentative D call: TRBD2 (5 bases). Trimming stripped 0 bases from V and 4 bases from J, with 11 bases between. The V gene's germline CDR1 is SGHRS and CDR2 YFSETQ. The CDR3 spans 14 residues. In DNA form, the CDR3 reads TGCGCCAGCAGCTTGGGAGGGTTAACGTACGAGCAGTACTTC. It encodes CASSLGGLTYEQYF.

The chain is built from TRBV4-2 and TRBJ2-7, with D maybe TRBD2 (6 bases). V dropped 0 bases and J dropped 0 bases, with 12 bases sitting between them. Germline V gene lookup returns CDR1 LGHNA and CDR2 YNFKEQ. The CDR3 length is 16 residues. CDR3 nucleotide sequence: TGTGCCAGCAGCCAAGACGGTAGCGGAAGCTCCTACGAGCAGTACTTC. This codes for CASSQDGSGSSYEQYF.

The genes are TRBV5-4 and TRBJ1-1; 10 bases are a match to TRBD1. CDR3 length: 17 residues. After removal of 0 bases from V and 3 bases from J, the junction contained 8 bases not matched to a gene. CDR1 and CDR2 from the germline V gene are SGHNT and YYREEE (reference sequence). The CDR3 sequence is CASSLGPVTGGYTEAFF. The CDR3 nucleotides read TGTGCCAGCAGCTTGGGCCCGGTGACAGGGGGCTACACTGAAGCTTTCTTT.

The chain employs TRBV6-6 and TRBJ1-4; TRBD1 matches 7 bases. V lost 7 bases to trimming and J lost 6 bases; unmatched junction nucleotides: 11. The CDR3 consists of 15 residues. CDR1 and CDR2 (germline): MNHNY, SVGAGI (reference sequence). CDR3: CASKGAYDRDEKLFF. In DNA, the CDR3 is TGTGCCAGCAAGGGGGCATATGATCGAGATGAAAAACTGTTTTTT.

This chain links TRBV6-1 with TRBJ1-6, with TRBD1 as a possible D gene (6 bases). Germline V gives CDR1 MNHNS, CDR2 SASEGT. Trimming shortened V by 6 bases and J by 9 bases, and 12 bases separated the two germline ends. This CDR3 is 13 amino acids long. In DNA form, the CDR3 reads TGTGCCAGCAGCGATCCACAGGGTTCACCCCTCCACTTT. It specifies CASSDPQGSPLHF.

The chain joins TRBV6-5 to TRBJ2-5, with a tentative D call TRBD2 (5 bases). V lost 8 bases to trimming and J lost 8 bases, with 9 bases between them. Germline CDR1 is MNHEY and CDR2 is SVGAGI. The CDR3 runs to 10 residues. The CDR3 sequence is CASGTRTQYF. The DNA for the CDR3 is TGTGCCAGCGGCACTAGAACCCAGTACTTC.

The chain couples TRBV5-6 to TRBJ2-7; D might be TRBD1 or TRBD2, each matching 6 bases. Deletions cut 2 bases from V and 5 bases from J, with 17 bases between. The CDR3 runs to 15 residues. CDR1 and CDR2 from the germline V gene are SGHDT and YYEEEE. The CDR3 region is CASSFSMGGRHEQYF. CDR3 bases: TGTGCCAGCAGCTTTTCAATGGGGGGCAGACACGAGCAGTACTTC.